These T cell receptor beta chains were read from a single sample in a study of cytomegalovirus exposure and HLA in healthy donors. Data came from immunoSEQ multiplex PCR; TCRdb stores just in-frame clones and leaves some out. The sample lists approximately 210,000 clones; over 80% were seen once. The specimen was PBMCs. These receptor sequences come from a man aged 30 to 39 in good health and CMV-seronegative. Both conserved end residues are part of each CDR3. The D gene is left open where the match is weak. Size values are once, few and many counts, or a class for expanded clones, and some rows have none.

TRBJ2-1 | TRBV5-1 | NA | NA | TGCGCCAGCAGCCCTAGCCTTGGCGATCCTGAGCAGTTCTTC | CASSPSLGDPEQFF
TRBJ1-1 | TRBV14 | NA | NA | TGTGCCAGCGGACCGGACAGGAACACTGAAGCTTTCTTT | CASGPDRNTEAFF
TRBJ2-7 | TRBV13 | NA | TRBD1 | TGTGCCAGCAGCTTAGGCCGGACAGGGGGCGGCTACGAGCAGTACTTC | CASSLGRTGGGYEQYF
TRBJ2-5 | TRBV28 | NA | NA | TGTGCCATGAGTCGGGGTCCCCAAGAGACCCAGTACTTC | CAMSRGPQETQYF
TRBJ2-1 | TRBV7-8 | NA | TRBD1 | TGTGCCAGCAGCCTACCGGGACAGGGGGCTATTGAGCAGTTCTTC | CASSLPGQGAIEQFF
TRBJ1-5 | TRBV7-2 | NA | NA | TGTGCCAGCAGCTCCGGACAGATCAATCAGCCCCAGCATTTT | CASSSGQINQPQHF
TRBJ1-1 | TRBV9 | NA | NA | TGTGCCAGCAGCCCGAACAGGGTGGGTGGCACTGAAGCTTTCTTT | CASSPNRVGGTEAFF
TRBJ2-2 | TRBV5-1 | few | NA | TGCGCCAGCCGCGGTCGGGACTCCCCCACCGGGGAGCTGTTTTTT | CASRGRDSPTGELFF
TRBJ2-7 | TRBV7-8 | NA | NA | TGTGCCAGCAGCACCACAGGGAACTACGAGCAGTACTTC | CASSTTGNYEQYF
TRBJ2-5 | TRBV6-1 | NA | NA | TGTGCCAGCAGTGAAGCAGGGGGGGCAGAGCAAGAGACCCAGTACTTC | CASSEAGGAEQETQYF
TRBJ2-7 | TRBV27 | NA | NA | TGTGCCAGCAGTCTAGGTCACTTCTACGAGCAGTACTTC | CASSLGHFYEQYF
TRBJ2-3 | TRBV21-1 | NA | NA | TGTGCCAGCAGCAAAGATGAGACTCCAAGCACAGATACGCAGTATTTT | CASSKDETPSTDTQYF
TRBJ2-3 | TRBV5-6 | NA | NA | TGTGCCAGCAGCGACCGACAGTACACGCAGTATTTT | CASSDRQYTQYF
TRBJ2-7 | TRBV19 | NA | TRBD1 | TGTGCCAGTAGTCTGGGACAGGGGGACGAGCAGTACTTC | CASSLGQGDEQYF
TRBJ1-1 | TRBV15 | NA | NA | TGTGCCACCAGCAAAGGGGCAGGGGTCACTGAAGCTTTCTTT | CATSKGAGVTEAFF
TRBJ2-3 | TRBV4-2 | NA | NA | TGTGCCAGCAGCCGATCCAGGAACGGGGGCACAGATACGCAGTATTTT | CASSRSRNGGTDTQYF
TRBJ2-1 | TRBV7-9 | NA | TRBD2 | TGTGCCAGCAGCCCTCGGACTAGCGGCTACAATGAGCAGTTCTTC | CASSPRTSGYNEQFF
TRBJ2-7 | TRBV11-2 | few | TRBD1 | TGTGCCAGCAGCGCAGGACAGGGGGCCTACGAGCAGTACTTC | CASSAGQGAYEQYF
TRBJ2-7 | TRBV19 | NA | TRBD1 | TGTGCCAGTACTGACAGGGGGCAGGGAGAGCAGTACTTC | CASTDRGQGEQYF
TRBJ1-4 | TRBV28 | few | NA | TGTGCCAGCAGTTTCGGGGGAACTAATGAAAAACTGTTTTTT | CASSFGGTNEKLFF
TRBJ1-2 | TRBV6-1 | few | TRBD1 | TGTGCCAGCAGCGAAGGGGGCACGTCTAACTATGGCTACACCTTC | CASSEGGTSNYGYTF
TRBJ1-1 | TRBV7-9 | NA | TRBD1 | TGTGCCAGCAGCCTAACCCGGGACAGTGAAGCTTTCTTT | CASSLTRDSEAFF
TRBJ2-3 | TRBV5-1 | NA | NA | TGCGCCAGCAGCTGGGACGGGACCCGGGGGGATACGCAGTATTTT | CASSWDGTRGDTQYF
TRBJ2-7 | TRBV23-1 | NA | TRBD1 | TGCGCCAGCAGAGGGAACACAGGACAGGGGAATACCTACGAGCAGTACTTC | CASRGNTGQGNTYEQYF
TRBJ1-2 | TRBV13 | once | NA | TGTGCCAGCAGCCAACAGGGACCCTATGGCTACACCTTC | CASSQQGPYGYTF
TRBJ2-5 | TRBV15 | NA | NA | TGTGCCACCAGCAACGGAGACTTGGGGACCCAGTACTTC | CATSNGDLGTQYF
TRBJ1-3 | TRBV5-1 | once | TRBD1 | TGCGCCAGCAACGAAGGGGGACAGGGCTTCTCTGGAAACACCATATATTTT | CASNEGGQGFSGNTIYF
TRBJ2-7 | TRBV29-1 | NA | NA | TGCAGCGCCTTACCAGCGTGGTCCTACGAGCAGTACTTC | CSALPAWSYEQYF
TRBJ2-2 | TRBV25-1 | NA | TRBD1 | TGTGCCAGCAGTGAATATGTGGGACAGGGGTTACCCGGGGAGCTGTTTTTT | CASSEYVGQGLPGELFF
TRBJ2-5 | TRBV7-2 | NA | TRBD1 | TGTGCCAGCAGCTTACAAGGACAGGGAGAGACCCAGTACTTC | CASSLQGQGETQYF
TRBJ2-1 | TRBV11-1 | NA | NA | TGTGCCAGCAGCCCCCTTAGGGGGACCAATGAGCAGTTCTTC | CASSPLRGTNEQFF
TRBJ2-7 | TRBV7-9 | NA | TRBD2 | TGTGCCAGCAGCTTAGCGGGAGGGCTCCACGAGCAGTACTTC | CASSLAGGLHEQYF
TRBJ2-1 | TRBV13 | NA | NA | TGTGCCAGCAGCTTGAGAAGCGGCATCTACAATGAGCAGTTCTTC | CASSLRSGIYNEQFF
TRBJ2-5 | TRBV7-9 | NA | TRBD1 | TGTGCCAGCAGCTTTACCGGGACAGGGTCGAGAGAGACCCAGTACTTC | CASSFTGTGSRETQYF
TRBJ2-3 | TRBV4-3 | NA | NA | TGCGCCAGCAGCCAAGTGGAGTCTCCGGCAGGCACAGATACGCAGTATTTT | CASSQVESPAGTDTQYF
TRBJ1-1 | TRBV2 | NA | NA | TGTGCCAGCAGTGAAGCGGGGGGGATGGCTGAAGCTTTCTTT | CASSEAGGMAEAFF
TRBJ2-6 | TRBV9 | NA | NA | TGTGCCAGCAGCGGGACCTTTGGACAGACCTCTGGGGCCAACGTCCTGACTTTC | CASSGTFGQTSGANVLTF
TRBJ2-7 | TRBV29-1 | once | NA | TGCAGCGCCCTAGCCGGTACCTACGAGCAGTACTTC | CSALAGTYEQYF
TRBJ1-1 | TRBV6-1 | NA | TRBD1 | TGTGCCAGCAGTACCGGGACAGAGAACACTGAAGCTTTCTTT | CASSTGTENTEAFF
TRBJ1-4 | TRBV4-1 | few | TRBD1 | TGCGCCAGCAGCCAGTCAACCGGGACAGCGGGTGAAAAACTGTTTTTT | CASSQSTGTAGEKLFF
TRBJ2-2 | TRBV5-1 | NA | TRBD1 | TGCGCCAGCAGCTTGGTCGGGACAGCGAACACCGGGGAGCTGTTTTTT | CASSLVGTANTGELFF
TRBJ2-7 | TRBV19 | once | TRBD1 | TGTGCCAGTTGGGACCCGGGACAGGGAACGGGTGAGCAGTACTTC | CASWDPGQGTGEQYF
TRBJ2-7 | TRBV7-9 | NA | NA | TGTGCCAGCAGCTTAGAGGGGGTCAGCCTCGAGCAGTACTTC | CASSLEGVSLEQYF
TRBJ1-1 | TRBV11-3 | few | NA | TGTGCCAGCAGCCGCGACAGTAAATCTGAAGCTTTCTTT | CASSRDSKSEAFF
TRBJ2-1 | TRBV6-1 | NA | TRBD2 | TGTGCCAGCAGCCCTAGCGGGAGGACGGATGAGCAGTTCTTC | CASSPSGRTDEQFF
TRBJ2-7 | TRBV9 | once | TRBD1 | TGTGCCAGCAGCGTTCAGACAGGGGGCGTAGGCGAGCAGTACTTC | CASSVQTGGVGEQYF
TRBJ2-7 | TRBV5-4 | once | NA | TGTGCCAGCAGCTCCCCCCCAGGGGACTACGAGCAGTACTTC | CASSSPPGDYEQYF
TRBJ2-3 | TRBV7-9 | few | TRBD1 | TGTGCCAGCAGCTTCCCTCACGGACAGGGGAGCACAGATACGCAGTATTTT | CASSFPHGQGSTDTQYF
TRBJ2-7 | TRBV18 | NA | TRBD1 | TGTGCCAGCTCACCAGTGGGACAGGGAGGCTACGAGCAGTACTTC | CASSPVGQGGYEQYF